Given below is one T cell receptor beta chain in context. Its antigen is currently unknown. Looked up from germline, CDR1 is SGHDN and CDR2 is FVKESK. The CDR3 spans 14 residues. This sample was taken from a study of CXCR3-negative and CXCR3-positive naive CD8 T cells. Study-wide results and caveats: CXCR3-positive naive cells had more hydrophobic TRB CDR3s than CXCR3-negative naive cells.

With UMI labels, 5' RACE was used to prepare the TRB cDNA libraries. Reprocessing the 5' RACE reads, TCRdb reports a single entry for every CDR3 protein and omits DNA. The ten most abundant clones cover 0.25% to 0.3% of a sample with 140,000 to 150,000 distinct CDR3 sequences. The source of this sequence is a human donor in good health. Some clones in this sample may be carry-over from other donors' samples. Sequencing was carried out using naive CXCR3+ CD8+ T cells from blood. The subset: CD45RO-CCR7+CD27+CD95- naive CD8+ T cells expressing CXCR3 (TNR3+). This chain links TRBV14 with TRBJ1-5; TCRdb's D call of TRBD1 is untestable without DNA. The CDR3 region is CASSLRGQNQPQHF.